The 30 T cell receptor beta chains below come from one sample, sequenced in a study of blood T cells in healthy people across ages. Through a sample-barcoded 5' primer and a J-beta primer mix, a second PCR was run for roughly 7 to 11 cycles. TCRdb used MiXCR to reprocess the 5' RACE reads, holding one entry per CDR3 protein. The profile covers about 800,000 distinct CDR3 sequences, with less than 60% appearing a single time and roughly 20% taken by the ten largest. The sample was blood. Every receptor here comes from a man older than 75 in good health.

This clonotype was observed many times. V and J are TRBV5-1 and TRBJ2-1; 13 positions agree with TRBD2. In germline, CDR1 is SGHRS, CDR2 YFSETQ. V lost 1 base to trimming and J lost 5 bases; unmatched junction nucleotides: 6. This CDR3 comprises 17 residues. CDR3 amino acids: CASSLTSGRGLDNEQFF. CDR3 nucleotide sequence: TGCGCCAGCAGCTTGACTAGCGGGAGGGGTCTTGACAATGAGCAGTTCTTC.

The V gene is TRBV7-8, the J gene TRBJ2-3; TRBD2 agrees at 12 bases. This CDR3 has 15 residues. Germline CDR1 SGHVS, CDR2 FQNEAQ. V shed 3 bases and J 5 bases; nucleotides not matched to a gene: 3. DNA for the CDR3: TGTGCCAGCAGCTTCCTAGCGGGAGGGAGAGATACGCAGTATTTT. Translation: CASSFLAGGRDTQYF.

The chain is built from TRBV2 and TRBJ2-1; possibly TRBD1 for D (5 bases). V lost 6 bases to trimming and J lost 3 bases, with 9 bases between them. The V gene's germline CDR1 is SNHLY and CDR2 FYNNEI. The CDR3 consists of 13 residues. The CDR3 DNA sequence: TGTGCCAGCAGCGCAGGGTTCTACAATGAGCAGTTCTTC. Its translation is CASSAGFYNEQFF.

As for this clonotype: With a much larger clone just one base away, this may be a read error. The chain has TRBV5-1 and TRBJ2-1, with D tentatively TRBD1 (6 bases). This CDR3 is 12 amino acids long. Germline V gene lookup returns CDR1 SGHRS and CDR2 YFSETQ. The V and J ends lost 4 bases and 10 bases respectively, with 12 bases between them. DNA for the CDR3: TGCGCCAGCAGCCGCGGACAGTACGAGCAGTTCTTC. It specifies CASSRGQYEQFF.

This clonotype has just a few counts. A clone one base away is much larger, so this may be a read error. V and J are TRBV29-1 and TRBJ2-5, with D unclear. Looked up from germline, CDR1 is SQVTM and CDR2 is ANQGSEA. This CDR3 contains 11 residues. CDR3 in amino acids: CSGEDSETQYF. The CDR3 DNA sequence: TGCAGCGGTGAAGATTCAGAGACCCAGTACTTC. The whole variable domain, filled in from reference TRBV29-1 and TRBJ2-5, reads SAVISQKPSRDICQRGTSLTIQCQVDSQVTMMFWYRQQPGQSLTLIATANQGSEATYESGFVIDKFPISRPNLTFSTLTVSNMSPEDSSIYLCSGEDSETQYFGPGTRLLVL.

The V and J genes are TRBV20-1 and TRBJ2-7, with 8 bases lining up with TRBD2. Losses at the gene ends were 1 base for V and 3 bases for J; bases not matched to a gene: 5. Germline assignment: CDR1 DFQATT and CDR2 SNEGSKA (reference sequence). There are 14 residues in the CDR3. CDR3 region: CSARGVAGIYEQYF. The CDR3 DNA reads TGCAGTGCTAGAGGGGTAGCGGGGATCTACGAGCAGTACTTC.

The V gene is TRBV5-1, the J gene TRBJ2-4, with D maybe TRBD1 (6 bases). The germline V and J ends were trimmed by 4 bases and 12 bases, with 23 bases remaining between them. The germline gives CDR1 SGHRS, CDR2 YFSETQ. The CDR3 has 15 residues. The DNA for the CDR3 is TGCGCCAGCAGCCGTACCTCGGGACAAGCCTACGATCAGTACTTC. Protein product: CASSRTSGQAYDQYF.

The V call is TRBV3-1, the J call TRBJ1-5; no firm D call. Germline V gene lookup returns CDR1 LGHDT and CDR2 YNNKEL (reference sequence). V lost 0 bases and J lost 7, with 7 bases in between. The CDR3 is made up of 13 amino acids. CDR3 nucleotide sequence: TGTGCCAGCAGCCAAGATCTCTCCCAGCCCCAGCATTTT. It yields the protein CASSQDLSQPQHF. Variable domain in full (rest from reference TRBV3-1 and TRBJ1-5): DTAVSQTPKYLVTQMGNDKSIKCEQNLGHDTMYWYKQDSKKFLKIMFSYNNKELIINETVPNRFSPKSPDKAHLNLHINSLELGDSAVYFCASSQDLSQPQHFGDGTRLSIL.

This clonotype was detected a few times. The rearrangement uses TRBV29-1 and TRBJ2-7; 7 bases are a match to TRBD2. Unmatched junction bases numbered 9, after V lost 5 bases and J lost 5 bases. This CDR3 is built from 13 residues. Germline CDR1 SQVTM, CDR2 ANQGSEA. As DNA, the CDR3 is TGCAGCGTTAGGACGGGGGGATCAAACGAGCAGTACTTC. Translation gives CSVRTGGSNEQYF.

The chain couples TRBV11-3 to TRBJ2-7, with D possibly TRBD2 on 6 matching bases. The CDR3 length is 15 residues. Germline loops: CDR1 SGHNT, CDR2 YENEEA. Deletions cut 5 bases from V and 7 bases from J, with 21 bases between. The CDR3 DNA follows: TGTGCCAGCAGCCACAGACTAGTCCAAATCGATGAGCAGTACTTC. As protein: CASSHRLVQIDEQYF. Filled out from reference TRBV11-3 and TRBJ2-7, the complete variable domain reads EAGVVQSPRYKIIEKKQPVAFWCNPISGHNTLYWYLQNLGQGPELLIRYENEEAVDDSQLPKDRFSAERLKGVDSTLKIQPAELGDSAVYLCASSHRLVQIDEQYFGPGTRLTVT.

This clonotype was seen only a few times. This rearrangement joins TRBV4-2 to TRBJ2-4, with TRBD2 identical over 14 bases. There are 17 residues in the CDR3. J gave up 9 bases and V 1 base, and 8 bases lay outside the gene matches. Germline CDR1 LGHNA, CDR2 YNFKEQ. For the CDR3, the DNA is TGTGCCAGCAGCCAAGCGGGACTAGCGGGAGCCAAAGGCATTCAGTACTTC. Translating gives CASSQAGLAGAKGIQYF.

In DNA form, the CDR3 reads TGTGCCAGCAGCTTAGAGGCCAGTCCCTCCTACGAGCAGTACTTC. Translation: CASSLEASPSYEQYF. This chain links TRBV7-9 with TRBJ2-7; D unresolved. Between the trimmed V and J ends, which lost 1 base and 0 bases, there was a span of 10 bases. The CDR3 has 15 amino acids. Germline CDR1 is SEHNR and CDR2 is FQNEAQ (reference sequence).

This clonotype showed up just a few times. The chain uses TRBV5-1 and TRBJ2-2; TRBD2 aligns across 8 bases. Looked up from germline, CDR1 is SGHRS and CDR2 is YFSETQ. The CDR3 is 16 amino acids. V was clipped by 4 bases and J by 6 bases; unmatched bases: 11. The chain's CDR3 is CASSRAGTSWAGELFF. The DNA for the CDR3 is TGCGCCAGCAGCCGTGCCGGGACTAGTTGGGCCGGGGAGCTGTTTTTT.

About this clonotype itself: Since a far larger clone is one base different, this is likely a read error. This chain joins TRBV5-1 and TRBJ2-3, with 11 bases matching TRBD2. The length of the CDR3 is 16 residues. CDR1 and CDR2 (germline): SGHRS, YFSETQ. The CDR3 protein is CGSSLGTSGRTDTQYF. The CDR3, as DNA: TGCGGCAGCAGCTTGGGGACTAGCGGACGCACAGATACGCAGTATTTT.

This chain connects TRBV20-1 to TRBJ2-5; TRBD2 matches at 7 bases. V lost 6 bases, J lost 2 bases, and 6 bases stayed unmatched. The CDR3 has 13 residues. Germline CDR1 reads DFQATT; CDR2 reads SNEGSKA (reference sequence). CDR3 bases: TGCAGTGCGGGGGGGAACCGTCAAGAGACCCAGTACTTC. Protein sequence: CSAGGNRQETQYF.

A remark on this clonotype: It may be a read error: a sequence one base away is much more abundant. The chain joins TRBV7-2 to TRBJ2-3, with D hard to call. Germline CDR1 and CDR2: SGHTA and FQGNSA. The CDR3 is 13 amino acids. CDR3: CVSSSVSTDTQYF. In DNA form, the CDR3 reads TGTGTCAGCAGCAGCGTTAGCACAGATACGCAGTATTTT.

This clonotype was counted many times. The chain employs TRBV3-1 and TRBJ1-1; 9 positions match TRBD1. Trimming removed 0 bases from V and 2 bases from J; junction bases left unmatched: 7. Germline CDR1 LGHDT, CDR2 YNNKEL (reference sequence). The CDR3 spans 17 residues. The CDR3 DNA sequence: TGTGCCAGCAGCCAAGATTCCACAGGGGGCCCCAACACTGAAGCTTTCTTT. Translated, it gives CASSQDSTGGPNTEAFF.

This clonotype was counted between two and nine times. The chain joins TRBV6-5 to TRBJ1-1; D not resolved. CDR1 and CDR2 from the germline V gene are MNHEY and SVGAGI. This CDR3 is built from 12 residues. V shed 0 bases and J shed 6 bases, with 5 bases lying between them. CDR3 sequence reads: CASSYSGSEAFF. DNA of the CDR3: TGTGCCAGCAGTTACTCAGGGTCTGAAGCTTTCTTT.

The V call is TRBV28, the J call TRBJ2-1; D call uncertain. The J call is doubtful: the DNA matches TRBJ2-7 better. This CDR3 spans 11 amino acids. The germline V gene has CDR1 MDHEN and CDR2 SYDVKM. This CDR3 reads CASAKGNEQYF. The DNA for the CDR3 is TGTGCCAGCGCAAAAGGCAATGAGCAGTACTTC.

As to this clonotype: A much more abundant neighbour one base away suggests this may be a read error. The genes are TRBV20-1 and TRBJ2-5, with a possible D match to TRBD1 (6 bases). This CDR3 has 12 residues. Germline values: CDR1 DFQATT, CDR2 SNEGSKA (reference sequence). Trimming took 7 bases from V and 11 from J, leaving 20 bases between them. As DNA, the CDR3 is TGCAGTGTCACACAGGGATACAATGAGCAGTACTTC. It specifies CSVTQGYNEQYF.

The chain uses TRBV28 and TRBJ2-5, with TRBD1 matching 10 bases. From germline, CDR1 is MDHEN and CDR2 SYDVKM. The CDR3 is 16 amino acids. Trimming at V came to 6 bases and at J to 5 bases, leaving 12 bases not matched to a gene. CDR3 coding DNA: TGTGCCAGCAGCCCGGCTCTGACAGGGGGCGGCGAGACCCAGTACTTC. Amino acid sequence: CASSPALTGGGETQYF.

This chain links TRBV5-1 with TRBJ2-1, with D tentatively TRBD2 (6 bases). V was pared by 0 bases and J by 4 bases, with 11 bases between. Germline V CDR1 and CDR2: SGHRS, YFSETQ. This CDR3 spans 15 amino acids. The chain's CDR3 is CASSLEEGGYNEQFF. The CDR3 DNA reads as TGCGCCAGCAGCTTGGAGGAGGGAGGATACAATGAGCAGTTCTTC.

V is TRBV20-1 and J is TRBJ2-7, with 8 nucleotides matching TRBD1. Per germline, CDR1 DFQATT and CDR2 SNEGSKA (reference sequence). The ends lost 7 bases at V and 2 bases at J; junction bases unmatched: 7. The CDR3 spans 13 residues. As DNA, the CDR3 is TGCAGTGGGGAACCGGGACAGGCCTACGAGCAGTACTTC. It is translated as CSGEPGQAYEQYF.

This clonotype turned up a few times. CDR3 sequence reads: CSARLDGRYGYTF. CDR3 DNA: TGCAGTGCCCGGTTGGACGGCCGCTATGGCTACACCTTC. The chain uses TRBV20-1 and TRBJ1-2; no clear D gene. Germline loops: CDR1 DFQATT, CDR2 SNEGSKA (reference sequence). The V end was cut by 6 bases, the J end by 4 bases, with 15 bases between. This CDR3 has 13 amino acids.

V and J are TRBV14 and TRBJ2-1, with D perhaps matching TRBD2 (6 bases). With 2 bases removed from V and 4 bases from J, the gap between germline ends came to 18 bases. Germline CDR1 SGHDN, CDR2 FVKESK. The CDR3 extends over 17 amino acids. CDR3 in amino acids: CASSQRSSGRQYNEQFF. DNA for the CDR3: TGTGCCAGCAGCCAAAGGTCTTCGGGGAGGCAGTACAATGAGCAGTTCTTC.

This clonotype appeared once. V gene TRBV12-3 or TRBV12-4 combines with J gene TRBJ1-5; 9 nucleotides agree with TRBD1. The length of the CDR3 is 14 residues. V lost 5 bases, J lost 8 bases, and 7 bases stayed unmatched. The CDR3 protein is CASSQGQGVKPQHF. CDR3 nucleotide sequence: TGTGCCAGCAGTCAGGGACAGGGTGTAAAGCCCCAGCATTTT.

V and J are TRBV28 and TRBJ2-5, with 7 bases aligning to TRBD1. The CDR3 runs to 15 residues. Trimming removed 6 bases from V and 5 bases from J; junction bases left unmatched: 12. From germline, CDR1 is MDHEN and CDR2 SYDVKM. The CDR3 is CASRIDRDDRETQYF. The DNA for the CDR3 is TGTGCCAGCAGAATAGACAGGGACGATAGGGAGACCCAGTACTTC.

The sample holds a few counts of this clonotype. CDR3 sequence (DNA): TGCGCCAGCCTTCCCGGGGGCGCGAACTATGGCTACACCTTC. Its protein product is CASLPGGANYGYTF. This chain uses TRBV5-1 with TRBJ1-2; the D gene is possibly TRBD1 (6 bases). Trimming took 7 bases from V and 2 from J, leaving 15 bases between them. The germline V gene has CDR1 SGHRS and CDR2 YFSETQ. This CDR3 region has 14 residues. The complete variable domain, with remaining parts taken from reference TRBV5-1 and TRBJ1-2, reads KAGVTQTPRYLIKTRGQQVTLSCSPISGHRSVSWYQQTPGQGLQFLFEYFSETQRNKGNFPGRFSGRQFSNSRSEMNVSTLELGDSALYLCASLPGGANYGYTFGSGTRLTVV.

This clonotype was seen once. The chain uses TRBV7-2 and TRBJ2-5; 7 bases line up with TRBD2. Germline V lookup: CDR1 SGHTA, CDR2 FQGNSA. Trimming removed 0 bases from V and 11 bases from J; junction bases left unmatched: 12. CDR3 length: 15 amino acids. Here the CDR3 DNA reads TGTGCCAGCAGCTTAGCCGGGAGGCGGGTGGGTGAGCAGTACTTC. It translates to CASSLAGRRVGEQYF.

This chain uses TRBV5-6 with TRBJ2-2, with TRBD1 identical over 7 bases. The CDR3 loop spans 15 amino acids. CDR1 and CDR2 from the germline V gene are SGHDT and YYEEEE. The J segment lost 4 bases and the V segment lost 2 bases, leaving 5 bases of the junction unmatched. DNA of the CDR3: TGTGCCAGCAGCTTACTAAGACAGGGCACCGGGGAGCTGTTTTTT. This gives the protein CASSLLRQGTGELFF.